A single sample is the source of the 21 T cell receptor beta chains below, sequenced in a study of blood T cell repertoires in COVID-19. Some clones are missing from TCRdb's copy, which holds only in-frame ones; the method was immunoSEQ multiplex PCR. The data hold about 88,000 clones, with about nine tenths observed a single time. The specimen was peripheral blood. These receptors were taken from a male donor with acute or convalescent COVID-19.

Here the CDR3 reads CASSQQGARDDEQYF. Here the CDR3 DNA reads TGCGCCAGCAGTCAACAGGGGGCTCGGGACGACGAGCAGTACTTC. The chain links TRBV23-1 to TRBJ2-7; TRBD1 matches at 8 bases. TRBV23-1 is recorded as an ORF, its role being uncertain. V was pared by 2 bases and J by 5 bases, with 8 bases of the junction left unmatched. This CDR3 region has 15 residues.

V gene TRBV28 combines with J gene TRBJ1-5; D gene unclear. Germline CDR1 and CDR2: MDHEN and SYDVKM. CDR3 length equals 15 residues. V lost 3 bases to trimming and J lost 0 bases, with 9 bases between them. The CDR3 region has the DNA TGTGCCAGCAGTTTGGAGGGTTTTAGCAATCAGCCCCAGCATTTT. This codes for CASSLEGFSNQPQHF.

About this clone itself: The sample carries other DNA sequences with the same CDR3. The chain carries TRBV19 and TRBJ2-5; D is undetermined. V was trimmed by 5 bases and J by 1 base, leaving 8 bases between them. This CDR3 contains 13 residues. From germline, CDR1 is LNHDA and CDR2 SQIVND (reference sequence). The CDR3 loop is CASSSGSQETQYF. CDR3 nucleotide sequence: TGTGCCAGTAGTTCTGGCAGCCAAGAGACCCAGTACTTC.

The chain joins TRBV6-6 to TRBJ1-2; 11 positions match TRBD1. Germline trimming cut 5 bases from V and 6 bases from J; bases unmatched to any gene: 14. The CDR3 loop spans 17 amino acids. The germline V gene has CDR1 MNHNY and CDR2 SVGAGI (reference sequence). This chain's CDR3 is CASSPRTGGVNMNGYTF. CDR3 nucleotides: TGTGCCAGCAGTCCCCGGACAGGGGGCGTGAATATGAATGGCTACACCTTC.

The chain is built from TRBV19 and TRBJ2-1, with 8 bases fitting TRBD1. Germline CDR1 is LNHDA and CDR2 is SQIVND (reference sequence). This CDR3 is built from 17 residues. The junction had 4 bases not matched to a gene; V was cut back by 0 bases and J by 0 bases. The CDR3 DNA sequence: TGTGCCAGTAGTATAGACCGGACAGGGAGCTCCTACAATGAGCAGTTCTTC. Translating it yields CASSIDRTGSSYNEQFF.

This sequence joins TRBV6-5 and TRBJ2-7, with 9 bases identical to TRBD1. CDR1 and CDR2 (germline): MNHEY, SVGAGI. The CDR3 length is 15 residues. J lost 7 bases, V lost 2 bases, and 9 bases had no gene match. The CDR3 nucleotides are TGTGCCAGCAGTTACGGGGTACAGGGGGCGAGTGAGCAGTACTTC. Its protein is CASSYGVQGASEQYF.

This clone was seen a single time. The V call is TRBV7-8, the J call TRBJ2-5, with D maybe TRBD1 (6 bases). This CDR3 is 13 amino acids long. The V gene lost 7 bases and the J gene lost 9 bases, with 18 bases spanning the gap. The germline CDR1 and CDR2 sequences are SGHVS and FQNEAQ. The CDR3 DNA follows: TGTGCCAGCACCCTTCTACAGGGAAGGGCCCAGTACTTC. Residues: CASTLLQGRAQYF.

A few counts support this clone. This chain joins TRBV6-2 or TRBV6-3 and TRBJ2-5; 7 positions match TRBD1. Per germline, CDR1 MNHEY and CDR2 SVGEGT. The CDR3 consists of 13 residues. V shed 5 bases and J 3 bases; nucleotides not matched to a gene: 3. The CDR3 coding sequence is TGTGCCAGCAGTCGAGGGGGCGAAGAGACCCAGTACTTC. It yields the protein CASSRGGEETQYF.

The CDR3 nucleotides are TGTGCCAGCACCAACGTGGGACAGTTCACAGATACGCAGTATTTT. This sequence encodes CASTNVGQFTDTQYF. The chain couples TRBV2 to TRBJ2-3, with 7 nucleotides matching TRBD1. J gave up 2 bases and V 7 bases, and 9 bases lay outside the gene matches. Germline V gene lookup returns CDR1 SNHLY and CDR2 FYNNEI. This CDR3 is 15 amino acids long.

This clone appeared a few times. This sequence joins TRBV6-5 and TRBJ2-7; D is uncertain. The V end was cut by 6 bases, the J end by 0 bases, with 12 bases between. Germline V gene data show CDR1 as MNHEY and CDR2 as SVGAGI. The CDR3 runs to 14 residues. The CDR3 DNA reads as TGTGCCAGCAGAAATACTCGGAGCTCCTACGAGCAGTACTTC. Its translation: CASRNTRSSYEQYF.

The chain carries TRBV6-6 and TRBJ1-2; D is perhaps TRBD1 (6 bases). V lost 6 bases and J lost 3, with 11 bases in between. This CDR3 has 13 residues. In germline, CDR1 is MNHNY, CDR2 SVGAGI (reference sequence). The CDR3 region is CASSPNRDYGYTF. The CDR3 region has the DNA TGTGCCAGCAGCCCAAACAGGGACTATGGCTACACCTTC.

CDR3 protein: CASSQFPGGYNSPLHF. The CDR3 nucleotides are TGTGCCAGCAGCCAATTTCCAGGTGGTTATAATTCACCCCTCCACTTT. This rearrangement joins TRBV3-1 (or the pseudogene TRBV3-2) to TRBJ1-6; D is ambiguous. Germline-derived CDR1 and CDR2 are LGHDT and YNNKEL (reference sequence). V lost 2 bases and J lost 4, with 12 bases in between. This CDR3 has 16 residues.

The V gene is TRBV28, the J gene TRBJ1-5; D is perhaps TRBD1 (5 bases). The CDR3 is 14 residues long. Germline V gene sequence: CDR1 MDHEN, CDR2 SYDVKM. V lost 6 bases and J 2 bases, leaving 11 bases between the germline ends. The CDR3 spells CASSPDTRNQPQHF. CDR3 in DNA: TGTGCCAGCAGCCCGGACACCCGCAATCAGCCCCAGCATTTT. The full variable domain, rest sourced from reference TRBV28 and TRBJ1-5, is DVKVTQSSRYLVKRTGEKVFLECVQDMDHENMFWYRQDPGLGLRLIYFSYDVKMKEKGDIPEGYSVSREKKERFSLILESASTNQTSMYLCASSPDTRNQPQHFGDGTRLSIL.

V gene TRBV9 combines with J gene TRBJ2-3; 8 nucleotides align to TRBD2. Trimming removed 0 bases from V and 1 base from J; junction bases left unmatched: 4. CDR1 and CDR2 from the germline V gene are SGDLS and YYNGEE. CDR3 length: 16 residues. The CDR3 spells CASSVATGLGTDTQYF. The CDR3 region has the DNA TGTGCCAGCAGCGTAGCTACGGGACTAGGCACAGATACGCAGTATTTT.

This chain joins TRBV4-2 and TRBJ2-3, with 14 bases identical to TRBD2. Trimming at V came to 5 bases and at J to 2 bases, leaving 3 bases not matched to a gene. Per the germline V gene, CDR1 is LGHNA and CDR2 is YNFKEQ. The CDR3 covers 16 residues. The CDR3 is CASSAGLAGDTDTQYF. The CDR3 DNA follows: TGTGCCAGCAGCGCGGGACTAGCGGGGGACACAGATACGCAGTATTTT.

The chain joins TRBV10-3 to TRBJ2-1; 10 bases are a match to TRBD1. After removal of 3 bases from V and 8 bases from J, the junction contained 7 bases not matched to a gene. This CDR3 contains 15 residues. Germline CDR1 and CDR2: ENHRY and SYGVKD. The CDR3 protein is CAISEGQGEMDEQFF. The CDR3 region has the DNA TGTGCCATCAGTGAAGGACAGGGGGAGATGGATGAGCAGTTCTTC.

J is TRBJ1-2 and V is TRBV3-1 (or the pseudogene TRBV3-2); D is undetermined. V was clipped by 6 bases and J by 3 bases, with 17 bases between them. The CDR3 is 15 residues long. The V gene's germline CDR1 is LGHDT and CDR2 YNNKEL (reference sequence). The CDR3 protein is CASSPLGGRDYGYTF. CDR3 sequence (DNA): TGTGCCAGCAGTCCCCTGGGAGGGAGGGACTATGGCTACACCTTC.

The V and J genes are TRBV5-4 and TRBJ2-7; tentative D call: TRBD1 (6 bases). This CDR3 has 14 amino acids. The V and J ends lost 4 bases and 2 bases respectively, with 13 bases between them. Looked up from germline, CDR1 is SGHNT and CDR2 is YYREEE (reference sequence). The CDR3: CASSPHDRPYEQYF. The CDR3 nucleotides are TGTGCCAGCAGCCCCCACGACAGGCCCTACGAGCAGTACTTC.

As regards this clone: The junction differs from germline at one of its ends, possibly a read error. The chain uses TRBV7-7 and TRBJ2-1, with D perhaps TRBD2 (5 bases). Germline V gene sequence: CDR1 SSHAT, CDR2 FNYEAQ (reference sequence). The CDR3 consists of 15 residues. CDR3 nucleotides: TGTGCTAGCAGCTTTGGGGAAGCGGTGTACAATGAGCAGTTCTTC. Amino acids: CASSFGEAVYNEQFF.

This chain joins TRBV5-1 and TRBJ2-7; D not certain. This CDR3 is 13 amino acids long. The V and J ends lost 3 bases and 2 bases respectively, with 9 bases between them. From germline, CDR1 is SGHRS and CDR2 YFSETQ. For the CDR3, the DNA is TGCGCCAGCAGCTGGAGCCAGACCTACGAGCAGTACTTC. It is translated as CASSWSQTYEQYF.

The CDR3 spells CASSDRRELLSSGANVLTF. The CDR3 bases are TGTGCCAGCAGTGATAGGAGGGAACTCCTTTCCTCTGGGGCCAACGTCCTGACTTTC. This chain links TRBV6-1 with TRBJ2-6; D might be TRBD2 (6 bases). Germline V gives CDR1 MNHNS, CDR2 SASEGT. CDR3 length: 19 amino acids. V was trimmed by 3 bases and J by 0 bases, leaving 18 bases between them.